The text below deals with one TCR beta chain. Antigen unknown. The entry originates in a study of post-analysis software for immune sequencing data. The study's findings and limits: Controls significantly exceeded multiple sclerosis patients in normalized Chao1 diversity. There were five TRBV segments more frequent in patients than controls, and TRBV5-6, TRBV5-1 and TRBV20-1 were among them. Strong same-batch co-clustering of samples appeared with F measure clustering.

J gave up 4 bases and V 7 bases, and 14 bases lay outside the gene matches. The CDR3 totals 16 residues. CDR1 is SQVTM, CDR2 ANQGSEA, per germline. Researchers reported that TCR beta cDNA libraries carried unique molecular identifiers. The authors obtained 500,000 to 600,000 cDNA molecules from around 1 to 9.1 million T cells. Each CDR3 protein is one row after TCRdb ran MiXCR on the PCR reads. This sample has fewer than 700,000 distinct CDR3 sequences, with roughly 40% found just once. What was sequenced was blood. The clonotype was recovered from a girl aged 10-17 years with multiple sclerosis. The V call is TRBV29-1, the J call TRBJ2-1, with 9 bases matching TRBD1. CDR3 nucleotides: TGCAGCGCGAGGTACTTCCGGGACAGGGTATACAATGAGCAGTTCTTC. The encoded protein is CSARYFRDRVYNEQFF.